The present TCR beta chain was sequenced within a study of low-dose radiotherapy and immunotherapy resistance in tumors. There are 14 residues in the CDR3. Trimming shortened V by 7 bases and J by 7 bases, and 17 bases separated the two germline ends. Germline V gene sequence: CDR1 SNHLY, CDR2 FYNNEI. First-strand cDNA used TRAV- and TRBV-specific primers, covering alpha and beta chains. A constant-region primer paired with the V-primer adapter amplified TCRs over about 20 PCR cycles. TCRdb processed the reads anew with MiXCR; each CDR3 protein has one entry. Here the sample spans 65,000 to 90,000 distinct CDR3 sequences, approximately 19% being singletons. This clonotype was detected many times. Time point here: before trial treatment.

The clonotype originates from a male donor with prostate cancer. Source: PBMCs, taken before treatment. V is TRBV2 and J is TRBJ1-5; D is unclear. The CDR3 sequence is CASKLGGIGQPQHF. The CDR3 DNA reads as TGTGCCAGCAAGTTGGGAGGGATAGGGCAGCCCCAGCATTTT.